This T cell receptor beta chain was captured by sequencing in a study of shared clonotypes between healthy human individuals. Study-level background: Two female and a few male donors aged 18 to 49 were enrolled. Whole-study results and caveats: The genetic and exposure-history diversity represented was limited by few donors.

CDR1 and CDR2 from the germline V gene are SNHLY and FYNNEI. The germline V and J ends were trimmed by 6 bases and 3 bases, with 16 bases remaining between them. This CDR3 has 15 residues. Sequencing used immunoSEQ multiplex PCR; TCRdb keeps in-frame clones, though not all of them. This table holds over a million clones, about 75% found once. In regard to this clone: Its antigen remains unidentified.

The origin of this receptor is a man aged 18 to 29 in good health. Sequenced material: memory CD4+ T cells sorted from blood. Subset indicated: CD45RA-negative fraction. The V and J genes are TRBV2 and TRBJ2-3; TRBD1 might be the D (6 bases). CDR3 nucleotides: TGTGCCAGCAGGGGGATGGGGGCAGGGACAGATACGCAGTATTTT. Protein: CASRGMGAGTDTQYF.